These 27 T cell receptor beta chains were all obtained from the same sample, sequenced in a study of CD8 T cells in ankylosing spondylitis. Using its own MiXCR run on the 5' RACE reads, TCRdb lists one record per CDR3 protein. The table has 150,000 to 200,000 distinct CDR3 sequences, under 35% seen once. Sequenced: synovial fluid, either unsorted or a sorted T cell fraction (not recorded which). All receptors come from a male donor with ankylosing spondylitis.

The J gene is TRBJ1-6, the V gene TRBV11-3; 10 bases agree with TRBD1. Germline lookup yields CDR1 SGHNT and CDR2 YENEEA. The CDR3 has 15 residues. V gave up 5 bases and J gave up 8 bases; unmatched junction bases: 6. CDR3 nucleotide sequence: TGTGCCAGCAGCAGTCGGGACAGGGGAGATTCACCCCTCCACTTT. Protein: CASSSRDRGDSPLHF. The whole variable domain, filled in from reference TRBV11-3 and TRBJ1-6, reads EAGVVQSPRYKIIEKKQPVAFWCNPISGHNTLYWYLQNLGQGPELLIRYENEEAVDDSQLPKDRFSAERLKGVDSTLKIQPAELGDSAVYLCASSSRDRGDSPLHFGNGTRLTVT.

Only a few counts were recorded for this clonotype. The CDR3 region has the DNA TGCAGTGCTAGTGCGGGACAGTCCTACAATGAGCAGTTCTTC. This encodes CSASAGQSYNEQFF. The genes are TRBV20-1 and TRBJ2-1; D is perhaps TRBD1 (7 bases). V was cut by 3 bases and J by 1 base, with 10 bases left in between. The CDR3 consists of 14 residues. The germline CDR1 and CDR2 sequences are DFQATT and SNEGSKA (reference sequence).

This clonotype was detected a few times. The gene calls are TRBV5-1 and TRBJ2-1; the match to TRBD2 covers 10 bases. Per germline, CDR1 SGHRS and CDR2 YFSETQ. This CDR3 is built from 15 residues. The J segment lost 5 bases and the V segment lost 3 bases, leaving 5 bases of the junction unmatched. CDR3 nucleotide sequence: TGCGCCAGCAGCTCCGGGACTAGCGATAACAATGAGCAGTTCTTC. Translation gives CASSSGTSDNNEQFF.

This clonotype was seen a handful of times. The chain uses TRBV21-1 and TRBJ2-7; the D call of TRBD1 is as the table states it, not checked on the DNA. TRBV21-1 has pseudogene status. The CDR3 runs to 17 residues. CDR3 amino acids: CASSNLKLVIRAYEQYF. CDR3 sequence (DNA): TGTGCCAGCAGCAATCTTAAGCTTGTAATCAGGGCCTACGAGCAGTACTTC.

CDR3 protein: CASSFGGETQYF. The CDR3 coding sequence is TGTGCCAGCAGTTTTGGGGGAGAGACCCAGTACTTC. The V call is TRBV12-3 or TRBV12-4, the J call TRBJ2-5; D tentatively fits TRBD1 or TRBD2 (5 bases each). CDR3 length: 12 amino acids. V dropped 3 bases and J dropped 4 bases, with 6 bases sitting between them.

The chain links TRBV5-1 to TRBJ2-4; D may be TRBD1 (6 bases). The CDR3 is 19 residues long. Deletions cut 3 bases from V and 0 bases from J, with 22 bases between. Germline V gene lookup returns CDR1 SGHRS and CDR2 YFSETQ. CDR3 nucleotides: TGCGCCAGCAGCTCGGACCCCTCCCAGGGGCCTCTAGCCAAAAACATTCAGTACTTC. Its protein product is CASSSDPSQGPLAKNIQYF.

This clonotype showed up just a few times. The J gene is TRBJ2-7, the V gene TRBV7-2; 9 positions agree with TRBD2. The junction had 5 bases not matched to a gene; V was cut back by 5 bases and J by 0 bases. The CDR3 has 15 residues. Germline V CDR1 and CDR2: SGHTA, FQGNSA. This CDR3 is CASSTSGGYSYEQYF. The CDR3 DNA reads TGTGCCAGCAGCACCAGCGGGGGGTACTCCTACGAGCAGTACTTC.

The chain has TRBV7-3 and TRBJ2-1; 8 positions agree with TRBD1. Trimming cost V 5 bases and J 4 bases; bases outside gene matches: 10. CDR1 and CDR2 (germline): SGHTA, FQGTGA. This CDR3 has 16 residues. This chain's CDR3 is CASSPTGGQGYNEQFF. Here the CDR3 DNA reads TGTGCCAGCAGCCCGACAGGAGGACAGGGTTACAATGAGCAGTTCTTC.

The CDR3 protein is CASSLDLWHQNTEAFF. CDR3 in DNA: TGTGCCAGCAGCTTAGATTTGTGGCACCAGAACACTGAAGCTTTCTTT. V usage is TRBV11-2 and J usage is TRBJ1-1, with unresolved D. This CDR3 has 16 amino acids. The germline V gene encodes CDR1 SGHAT and CDR2 FQNNGV. Trimming pared 0 bases from V and 1 base from J, leaving 12 bases between.

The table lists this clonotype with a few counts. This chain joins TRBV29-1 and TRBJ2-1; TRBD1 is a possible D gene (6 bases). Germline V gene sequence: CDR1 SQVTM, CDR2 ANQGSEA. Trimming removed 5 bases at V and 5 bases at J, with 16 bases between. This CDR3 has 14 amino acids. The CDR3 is CSVTPSDRNNEQFF. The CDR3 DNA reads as TGCAGCGTTACCCCCTCGGACAGAAACAATGAGCAGTTCTTC.

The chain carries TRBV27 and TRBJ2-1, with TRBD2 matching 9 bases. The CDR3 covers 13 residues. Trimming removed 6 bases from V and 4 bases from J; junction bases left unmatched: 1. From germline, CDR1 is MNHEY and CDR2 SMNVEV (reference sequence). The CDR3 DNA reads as TGTGCCAGCAGGGCGGGAGGGTACAATGAGCAGTTCTTC. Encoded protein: CASRAGGYNEQFF.

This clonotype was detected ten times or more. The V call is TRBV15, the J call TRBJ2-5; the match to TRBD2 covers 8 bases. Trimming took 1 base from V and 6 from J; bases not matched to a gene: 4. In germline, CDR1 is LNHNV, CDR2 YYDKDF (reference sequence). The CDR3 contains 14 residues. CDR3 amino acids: CATSRVGGEQTQYF. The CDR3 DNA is TGTGCCACCAGCAGAGTCGGGGGGGAACAGACCCAGTACTTC.

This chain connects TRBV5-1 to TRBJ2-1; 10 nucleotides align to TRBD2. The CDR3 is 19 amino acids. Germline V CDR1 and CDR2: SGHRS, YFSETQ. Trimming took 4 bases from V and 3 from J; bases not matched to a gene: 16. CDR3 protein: CASSLRHPTSGGVYNEQFF. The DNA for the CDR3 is TGCGCCAGCAGCCTCCGCCACCCTACCAGCGGGGGGGTCTACAATGAGCAGTTCTTC.

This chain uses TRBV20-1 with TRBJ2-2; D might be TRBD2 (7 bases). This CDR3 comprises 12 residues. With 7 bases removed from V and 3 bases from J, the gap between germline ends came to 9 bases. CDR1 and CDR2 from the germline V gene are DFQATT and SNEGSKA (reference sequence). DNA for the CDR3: TGCAGTGGGGGGGGCCACACCGGGGAGCTGTTTTTT. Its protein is CSGGGHTGELFF.

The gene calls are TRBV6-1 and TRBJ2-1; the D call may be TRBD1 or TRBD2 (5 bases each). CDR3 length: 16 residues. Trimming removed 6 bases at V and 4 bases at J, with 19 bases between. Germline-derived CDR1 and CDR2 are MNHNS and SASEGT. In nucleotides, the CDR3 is TGTGCCAGCAGGCCCGCGGACATCGGGATGTACAATGAGCAGTTCTTC. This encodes CASRPADIGMYNEQFF.

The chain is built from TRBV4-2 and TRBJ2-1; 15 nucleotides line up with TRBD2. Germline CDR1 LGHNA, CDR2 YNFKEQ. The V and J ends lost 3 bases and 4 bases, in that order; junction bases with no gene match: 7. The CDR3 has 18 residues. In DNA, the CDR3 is TGTGCCAGCAGCCACGGACTAGCGGGAGGGTGGGGGTACAATGAGCAGTTCTTC. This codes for CASSHGLAGGWGYNEQFF.

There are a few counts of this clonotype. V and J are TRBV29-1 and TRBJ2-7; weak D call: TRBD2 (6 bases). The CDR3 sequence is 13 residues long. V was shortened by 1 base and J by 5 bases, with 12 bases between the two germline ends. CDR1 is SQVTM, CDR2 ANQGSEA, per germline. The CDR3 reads CSVEVQGGDEQYF. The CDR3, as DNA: TGCAGCGTTGAAGTTCAGGGAGGCGACGAGCAGTACTTC.

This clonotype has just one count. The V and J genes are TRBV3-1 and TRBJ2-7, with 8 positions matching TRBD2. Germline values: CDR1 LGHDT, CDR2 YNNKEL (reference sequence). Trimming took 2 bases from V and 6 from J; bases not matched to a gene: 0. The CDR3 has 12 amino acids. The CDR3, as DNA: TGTGCCAGCAGCCAAAGCGGGAGCGAGCAGTACTTC. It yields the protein CASSQSGSEQYF.

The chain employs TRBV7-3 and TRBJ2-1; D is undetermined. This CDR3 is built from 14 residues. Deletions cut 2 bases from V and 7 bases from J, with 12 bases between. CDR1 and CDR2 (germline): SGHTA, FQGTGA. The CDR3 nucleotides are TGTGCCAGCAGCTTAGGGCAATTGAGTAATGAGCAGTTCTTC. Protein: CASSLGQLSNEQFF.

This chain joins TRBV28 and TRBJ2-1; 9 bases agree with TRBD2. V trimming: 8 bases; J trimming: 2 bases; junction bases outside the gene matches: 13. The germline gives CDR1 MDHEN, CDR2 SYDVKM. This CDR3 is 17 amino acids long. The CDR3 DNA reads TGTGCCAGCGGCGTGGGTAGCGGGAGAAACCCCTACAATGAGCAGTTCTTC. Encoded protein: CASGVGSGRNPYNEQFF. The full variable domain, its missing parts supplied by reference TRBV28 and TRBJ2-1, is DVKVTQSSRYLVKRTGEKVFLECVQDMDHENMFWYRQDPGLGLRLIYFSYDVKMKEKGDIPEGYSVSREKKERFSLILESASTNQTSMYLCASGVGSGRNPYNEQFFGPGTRLTVL.

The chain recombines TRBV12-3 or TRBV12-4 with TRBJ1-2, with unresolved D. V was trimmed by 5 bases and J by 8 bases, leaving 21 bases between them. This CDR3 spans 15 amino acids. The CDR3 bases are TGTGCCAGCAGTCCCTGGCGACTTTTGGCCGGGGGCTACACCTTC. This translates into CASSPWRLLAGGYTF.

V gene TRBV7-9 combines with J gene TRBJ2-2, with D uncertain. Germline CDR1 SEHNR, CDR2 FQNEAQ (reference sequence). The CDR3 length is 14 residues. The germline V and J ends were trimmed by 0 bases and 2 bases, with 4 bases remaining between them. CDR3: CASSLAYNTGELFF. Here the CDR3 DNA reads TGTGCCAGCAGCTTAGCCTACAACACCGGGGAGCTGTTTTTT.

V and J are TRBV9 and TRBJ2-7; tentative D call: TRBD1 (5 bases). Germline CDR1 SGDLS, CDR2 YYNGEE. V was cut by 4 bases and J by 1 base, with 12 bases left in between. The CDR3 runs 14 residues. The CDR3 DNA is TGTGCCAGCAGCCCTCGACAGTCGTCCTACGAGCAGTACTTC. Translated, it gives CASSPRQSSYEQYF. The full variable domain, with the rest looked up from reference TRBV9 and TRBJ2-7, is DSGVTQTPKHLITATGQRVTLRCSPRSGDLSVYWYQQSLDQGLQFLIQYYNGEERAKGNILERFSAQQFPDLHSELNLSSLELGDSALYFCASSPRQSSYEQYFGPGTRLTVT.

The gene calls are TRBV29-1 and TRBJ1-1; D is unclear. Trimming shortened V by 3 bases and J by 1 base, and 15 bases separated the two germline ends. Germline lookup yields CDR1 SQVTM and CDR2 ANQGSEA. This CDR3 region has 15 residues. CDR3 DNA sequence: TGCAGCGTTGACCTCACTTCCCACTGGAACACTGAAGCTTTCTTT. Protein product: CSVDLTSHWNTEAFF.

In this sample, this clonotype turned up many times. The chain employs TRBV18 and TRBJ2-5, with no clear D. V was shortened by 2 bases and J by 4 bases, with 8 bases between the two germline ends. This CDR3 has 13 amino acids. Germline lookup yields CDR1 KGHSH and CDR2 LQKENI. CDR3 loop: CASSPALGETQYF. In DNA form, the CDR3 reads TGTGCCAGCTCACCAGCGCTGGGAGAGACCCAGTACTTC.

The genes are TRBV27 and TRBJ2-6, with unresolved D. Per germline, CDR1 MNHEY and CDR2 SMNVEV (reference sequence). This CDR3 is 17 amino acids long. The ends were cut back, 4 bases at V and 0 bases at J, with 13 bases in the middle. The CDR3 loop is CASSSFFWDSGANVLTF. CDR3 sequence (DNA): TGTGCCAGCAGTTCATTTTTTTGGGACTCTGGGGCCAACGTCCTGACTTTC.

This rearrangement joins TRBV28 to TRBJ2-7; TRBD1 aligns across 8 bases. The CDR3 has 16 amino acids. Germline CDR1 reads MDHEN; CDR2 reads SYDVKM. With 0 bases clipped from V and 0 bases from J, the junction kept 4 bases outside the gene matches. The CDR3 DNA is TGTGCCAGCAGTTTATGGAGACAGGGGAGCTCCTACGAGCAGTACTTC. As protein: CASSLWRQGSSYEQYF.